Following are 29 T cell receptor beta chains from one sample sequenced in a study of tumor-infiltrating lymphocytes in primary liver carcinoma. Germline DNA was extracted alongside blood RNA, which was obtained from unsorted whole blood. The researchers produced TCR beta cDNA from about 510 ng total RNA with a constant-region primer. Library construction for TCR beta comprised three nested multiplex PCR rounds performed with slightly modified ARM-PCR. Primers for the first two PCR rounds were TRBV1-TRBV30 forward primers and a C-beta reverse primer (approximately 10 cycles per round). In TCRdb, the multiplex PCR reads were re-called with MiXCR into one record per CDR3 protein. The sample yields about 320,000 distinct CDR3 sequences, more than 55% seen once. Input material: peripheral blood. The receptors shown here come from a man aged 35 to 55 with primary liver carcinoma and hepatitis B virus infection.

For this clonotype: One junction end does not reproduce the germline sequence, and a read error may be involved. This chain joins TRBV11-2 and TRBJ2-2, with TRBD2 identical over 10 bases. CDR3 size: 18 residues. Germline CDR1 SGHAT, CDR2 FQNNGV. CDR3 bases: TGTGCCAGCGGCTTTAATGTGCTAGCGGGAGTTAGGTCAGGGGAGCTGTTTTTT. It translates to CASGFNVLAGVRSGELFF.

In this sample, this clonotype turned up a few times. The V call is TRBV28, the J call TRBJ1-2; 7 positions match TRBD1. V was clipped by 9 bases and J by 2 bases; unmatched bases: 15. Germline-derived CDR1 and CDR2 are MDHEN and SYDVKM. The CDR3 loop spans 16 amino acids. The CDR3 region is CASRPRTATGNYGYTF. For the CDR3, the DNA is TGTGCCAGTAGACCGCGGACAGCGACAGGGAACTATGGCTACACCTTC.

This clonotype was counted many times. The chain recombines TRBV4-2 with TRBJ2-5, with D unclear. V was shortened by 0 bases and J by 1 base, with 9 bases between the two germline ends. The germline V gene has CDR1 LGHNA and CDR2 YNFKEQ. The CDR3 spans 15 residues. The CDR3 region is CASSQDYSSQETQYF. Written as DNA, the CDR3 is TGTGCCAGCAGCCAAGATTATAGCAGCCAAGAGACCCAGTACTTC.

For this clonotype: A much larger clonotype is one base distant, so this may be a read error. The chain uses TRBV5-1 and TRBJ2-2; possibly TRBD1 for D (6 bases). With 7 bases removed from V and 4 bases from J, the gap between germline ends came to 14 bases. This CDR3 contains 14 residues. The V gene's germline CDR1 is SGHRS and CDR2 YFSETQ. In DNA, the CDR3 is TGCGCCAGCTGCTCAGGACAGCCCACCGGGGAGCTGTTTTTT. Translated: CASCSGQPTGELFF.

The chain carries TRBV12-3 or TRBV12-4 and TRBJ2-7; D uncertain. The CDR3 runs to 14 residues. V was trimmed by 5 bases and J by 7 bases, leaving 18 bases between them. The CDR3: CASSLTEARVEQYF. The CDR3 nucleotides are TGTGCCAGCAGTCTTACCGAGGCTAGGGTGGAGCAGTACTTC.

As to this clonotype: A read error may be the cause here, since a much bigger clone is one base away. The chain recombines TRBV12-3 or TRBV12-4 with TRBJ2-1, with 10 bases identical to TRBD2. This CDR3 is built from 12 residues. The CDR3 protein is CASSWGLARLVF. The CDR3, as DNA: TGTGCCAGCAGTTGGGGACTAGCGAGGCTGGTCTTC.

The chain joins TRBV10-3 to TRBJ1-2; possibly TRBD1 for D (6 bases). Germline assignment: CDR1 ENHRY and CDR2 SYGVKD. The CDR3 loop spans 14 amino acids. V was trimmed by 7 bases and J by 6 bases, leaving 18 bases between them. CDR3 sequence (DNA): TGTGCCATCACTCTAAATCCCAGGGGTCATGGCTACACCTTC. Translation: CAITLNPRGHGYTF.

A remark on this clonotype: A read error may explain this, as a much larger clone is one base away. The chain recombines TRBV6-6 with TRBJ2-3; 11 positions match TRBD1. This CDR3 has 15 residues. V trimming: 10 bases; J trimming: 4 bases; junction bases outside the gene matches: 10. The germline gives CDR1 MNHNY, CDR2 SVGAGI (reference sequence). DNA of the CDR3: TGTGCCAACACCTTTAGGACAGGGGGCGCAGATACGCAGTATTTT. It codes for CANTFRTGGADTQYF.

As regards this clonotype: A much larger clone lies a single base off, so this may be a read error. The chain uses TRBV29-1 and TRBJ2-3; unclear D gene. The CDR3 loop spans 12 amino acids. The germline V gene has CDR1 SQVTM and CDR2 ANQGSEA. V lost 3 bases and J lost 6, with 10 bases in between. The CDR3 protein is CSVEALADTQYF. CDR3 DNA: TGCAGCGTTGAGGCCTTGGCGGATACGCAGTATTTT.

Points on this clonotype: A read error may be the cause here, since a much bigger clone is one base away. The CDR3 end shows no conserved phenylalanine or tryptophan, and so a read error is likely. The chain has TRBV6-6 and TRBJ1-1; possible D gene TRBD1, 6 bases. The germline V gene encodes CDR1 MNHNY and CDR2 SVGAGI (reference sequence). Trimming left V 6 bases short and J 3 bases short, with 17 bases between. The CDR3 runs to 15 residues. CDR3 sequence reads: CASRRGGDWDTEAFL. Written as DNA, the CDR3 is TGTGCCAGCAGACGAGGGGGAGATTGGGACACTGAAGCTTTCCTT.

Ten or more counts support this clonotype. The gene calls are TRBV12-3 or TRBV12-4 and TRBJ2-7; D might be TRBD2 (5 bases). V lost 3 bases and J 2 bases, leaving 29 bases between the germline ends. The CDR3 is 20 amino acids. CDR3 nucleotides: TGTGCCAGCAGTTTCCCGTTAACCGGGAAATCGTCGAAACTCACCTACGAGCAGTACTTC. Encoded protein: CASSFPLTGKSSKLTYEQYF.

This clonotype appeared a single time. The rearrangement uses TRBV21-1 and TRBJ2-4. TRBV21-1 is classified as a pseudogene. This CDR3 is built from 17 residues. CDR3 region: CASSKVEKCLAKNIQYF. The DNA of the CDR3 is TGTGCCAGCAGCAAAGTTGAGAAATGCCTAGCCAAAAACATTCAGTACTTC.

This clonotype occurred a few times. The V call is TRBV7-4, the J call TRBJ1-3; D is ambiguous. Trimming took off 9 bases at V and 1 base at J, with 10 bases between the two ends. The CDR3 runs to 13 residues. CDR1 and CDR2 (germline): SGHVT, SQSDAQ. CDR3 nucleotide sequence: TGTGCCAGACTATTTGGTTCTGGAAACACCATATATTTT. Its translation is CARLFGSGNTIYF.

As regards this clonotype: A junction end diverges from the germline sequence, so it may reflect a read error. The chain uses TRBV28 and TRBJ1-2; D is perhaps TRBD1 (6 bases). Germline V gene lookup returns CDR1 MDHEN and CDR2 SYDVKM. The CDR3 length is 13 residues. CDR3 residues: CASRVGGWYGHTF. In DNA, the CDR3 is TGTGCCAGCAGGGTCGGGGGCTGGTATGGCCACACCTTC.

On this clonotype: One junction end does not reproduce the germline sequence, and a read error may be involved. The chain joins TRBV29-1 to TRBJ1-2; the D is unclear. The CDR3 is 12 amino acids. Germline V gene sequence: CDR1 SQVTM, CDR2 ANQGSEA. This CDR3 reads CSVGNENYSYTF. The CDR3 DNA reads TGCAGCGTCGGGAACGAAAACTATAGCTACACCTTC.

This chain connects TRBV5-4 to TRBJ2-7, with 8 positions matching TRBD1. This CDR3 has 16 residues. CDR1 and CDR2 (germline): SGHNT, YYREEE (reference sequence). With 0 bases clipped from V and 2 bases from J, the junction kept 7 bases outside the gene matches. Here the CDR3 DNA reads TGTGCCAGCAGCTTGGCCGCGATGACAGGGGCCTACGAGCAGTACTTC. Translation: CASSLAAMTGAYEQYF.

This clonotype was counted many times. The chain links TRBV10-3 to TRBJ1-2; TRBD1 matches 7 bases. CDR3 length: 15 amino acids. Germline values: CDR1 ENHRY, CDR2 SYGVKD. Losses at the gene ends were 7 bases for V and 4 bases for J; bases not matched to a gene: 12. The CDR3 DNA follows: TGTGCCATCACCGGGGGAGGGGGCGAGAGCTATGGCTACACCTTC. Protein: CAITGGGGESYGYTF.

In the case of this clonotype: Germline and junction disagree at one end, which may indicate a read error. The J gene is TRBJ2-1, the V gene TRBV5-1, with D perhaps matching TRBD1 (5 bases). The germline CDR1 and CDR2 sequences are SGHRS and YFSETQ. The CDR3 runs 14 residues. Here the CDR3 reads CTSNQGLADNEQFF. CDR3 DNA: TGCACCAGCAACCAGGGATTAGCCGACAATGAGCAGTTCTTC.

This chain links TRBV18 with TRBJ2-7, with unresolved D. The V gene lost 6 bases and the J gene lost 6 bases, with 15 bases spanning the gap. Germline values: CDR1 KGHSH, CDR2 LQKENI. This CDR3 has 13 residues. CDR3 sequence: CASSNEPRREQYF. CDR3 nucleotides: TGTGCCAGCTCTAACGAACCCCGCCGCGAGCAGTACTTC.

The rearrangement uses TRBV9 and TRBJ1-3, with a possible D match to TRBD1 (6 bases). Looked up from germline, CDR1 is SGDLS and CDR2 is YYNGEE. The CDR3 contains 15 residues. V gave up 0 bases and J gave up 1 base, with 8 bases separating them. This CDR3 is CASSVEGESGNTIYF. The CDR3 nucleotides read TGTGCCAGCAGCGTAGAGGGGGAATCTGGAAACACCATATATTTT.

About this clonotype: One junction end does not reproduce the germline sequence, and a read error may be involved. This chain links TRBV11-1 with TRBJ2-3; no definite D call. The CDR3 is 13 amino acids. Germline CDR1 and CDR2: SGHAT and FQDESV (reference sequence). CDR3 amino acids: CANSFIATDTQYF. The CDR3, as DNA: TGTGCCAACAGCTTTATTGCTACAGATACGCAGTATTTT.

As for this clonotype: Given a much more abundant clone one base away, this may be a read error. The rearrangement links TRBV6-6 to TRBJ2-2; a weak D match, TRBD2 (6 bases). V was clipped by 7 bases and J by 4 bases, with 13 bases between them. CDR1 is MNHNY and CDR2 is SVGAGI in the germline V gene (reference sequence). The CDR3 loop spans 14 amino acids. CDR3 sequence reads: CASNQTSSTGELFF. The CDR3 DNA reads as TGTGCCAGCAACCAGACTAGTTCCACCGGGGAGCTGTTTTTT.

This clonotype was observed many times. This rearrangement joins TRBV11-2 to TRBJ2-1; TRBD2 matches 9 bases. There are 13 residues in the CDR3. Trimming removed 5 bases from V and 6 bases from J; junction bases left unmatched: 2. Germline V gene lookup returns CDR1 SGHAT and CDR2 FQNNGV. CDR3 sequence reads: CASSRLAVNEQFF. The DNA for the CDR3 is TGTGCCAGCAGCAGACTAGCGGTCAATGAGCAGTTCTTC.

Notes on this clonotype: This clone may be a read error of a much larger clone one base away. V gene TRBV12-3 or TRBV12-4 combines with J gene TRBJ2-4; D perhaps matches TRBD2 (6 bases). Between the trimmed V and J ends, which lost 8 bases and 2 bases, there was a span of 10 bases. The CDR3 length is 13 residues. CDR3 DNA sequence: TGTGCCAGCGGGGGGAGGACCAAAAACATTCAGTACTTC. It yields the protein CASGGRTKNIQYF.

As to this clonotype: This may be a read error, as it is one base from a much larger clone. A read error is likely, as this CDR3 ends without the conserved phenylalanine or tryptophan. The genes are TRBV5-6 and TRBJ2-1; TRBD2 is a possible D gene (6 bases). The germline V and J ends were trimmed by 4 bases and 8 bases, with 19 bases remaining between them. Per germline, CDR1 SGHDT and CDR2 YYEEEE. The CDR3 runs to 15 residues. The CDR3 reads CASSQSGTAWYEQFL. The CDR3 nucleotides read TGTGCCAGCAGCCAATCCGGGACTGCTTGGTATGAGCAGTTCCTC.

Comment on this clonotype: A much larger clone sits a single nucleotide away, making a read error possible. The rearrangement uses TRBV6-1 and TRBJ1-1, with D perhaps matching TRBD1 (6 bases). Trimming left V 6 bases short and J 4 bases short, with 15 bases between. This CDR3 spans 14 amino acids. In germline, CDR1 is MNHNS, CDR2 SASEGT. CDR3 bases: TGTGCCAGCAGGAAGGCACAGGGAGGCACTGAAGCTTTCTTT. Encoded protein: CASRKAQGGTEAFF.

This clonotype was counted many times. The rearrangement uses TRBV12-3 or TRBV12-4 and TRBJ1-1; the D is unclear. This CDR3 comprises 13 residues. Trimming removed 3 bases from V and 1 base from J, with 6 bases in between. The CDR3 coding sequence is TGTGCCAGCAGTTTGAAACCGAACACTGAAGCTTTCTTT. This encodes CASSLKPNTEAFF.

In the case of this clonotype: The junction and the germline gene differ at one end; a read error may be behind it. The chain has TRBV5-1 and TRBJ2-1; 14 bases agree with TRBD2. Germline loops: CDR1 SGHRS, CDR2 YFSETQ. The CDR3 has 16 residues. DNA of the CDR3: TGCGCCGGCAGCGTACCGACTAGCGGGAGGGACAATGAGCAGTTCTTC. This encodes CAGSVPTSGRDNEQFF.

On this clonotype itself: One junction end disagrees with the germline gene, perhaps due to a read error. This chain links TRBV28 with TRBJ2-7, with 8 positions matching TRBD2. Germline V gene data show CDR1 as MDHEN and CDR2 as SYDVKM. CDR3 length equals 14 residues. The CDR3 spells CVSSLGRARSEQYF. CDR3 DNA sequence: TGTGTCAGCAGTCTCGGGAGGGCTCGGTCTGAGCAGTACTTC.